The following is a TCR beta chain sequence with its context. The data belong to a study of cytomegalovirus exposure and HLA in healthy donors. Primers for the PCR totalled 60 Vbeta and 13 Jbeta. Profiled with immunoSEQ multiplex PCR; TCRdb holds only in-frame clones, not every one. The table shows roughly 250,000 clones, with 80% occurring only once. Sequenced material: PBMCs. The TCR originated in a girl aged 2 to 9 in good health and CMV-seronegative.

The CDR3 DNA reads TGTGCCAGCCGGGACTTATCGAACACCGGGGAGCTGTTTTTT. Encoded protein: CASRDLSNTGELFF. The chain couples TRBV27 to TRBJ2-2; D is perhaps TRBD2 (6 bases). V lost 8 bases to trimming and J lost 0 bases, with 10 bases between them. The CDR3 loop spans 14 amino acids. Germline CDR1 is MNHEY and CDR2 is SMNVEV (reference sequence).